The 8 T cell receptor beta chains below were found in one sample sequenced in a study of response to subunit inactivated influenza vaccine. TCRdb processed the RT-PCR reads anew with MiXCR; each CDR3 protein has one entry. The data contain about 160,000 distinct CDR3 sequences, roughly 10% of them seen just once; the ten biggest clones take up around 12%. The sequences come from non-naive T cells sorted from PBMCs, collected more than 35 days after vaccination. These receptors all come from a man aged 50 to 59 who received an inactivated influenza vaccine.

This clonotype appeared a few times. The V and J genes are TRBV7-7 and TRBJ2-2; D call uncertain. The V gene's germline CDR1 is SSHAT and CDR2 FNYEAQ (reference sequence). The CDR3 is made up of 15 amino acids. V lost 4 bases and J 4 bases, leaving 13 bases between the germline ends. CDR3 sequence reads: CASSYGPITTGELFF. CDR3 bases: TGTGCCAGCAGCTATGGGCCAATTACCACCGGGGAGCTGTTTTTT.

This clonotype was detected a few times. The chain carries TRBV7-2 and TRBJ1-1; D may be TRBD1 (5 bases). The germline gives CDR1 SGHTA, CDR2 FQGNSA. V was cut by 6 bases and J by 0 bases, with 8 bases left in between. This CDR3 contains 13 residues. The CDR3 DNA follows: TGTGCCAGCAGGGGACGAATGAACACTGAAGCTTTCTTT. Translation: CASRGRMNTEAFF.

The CDR3 protein is CASSSGTRANYGYTF. The CDR3 bases are TGTGCCAGCAGCTCCGGGACTCGGGCTAACTATGGCTACACCTTC. The rearrangement links TRBV5-8 to TRBJ1-2, with a tentative D call TRBD1 (5 bases). V shed 3 bases and J shed 0 bases, with 12 bases lying between them. The CDR3 runs 15 residues. Germline assignment: CDR1 SGHTS and CDR2 YDEGEE.

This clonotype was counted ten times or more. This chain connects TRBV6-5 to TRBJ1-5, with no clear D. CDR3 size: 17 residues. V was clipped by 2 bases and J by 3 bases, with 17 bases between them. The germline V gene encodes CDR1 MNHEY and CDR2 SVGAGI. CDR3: CASSYGIMGLANQPQHF. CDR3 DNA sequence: TGTGCCAGCAGTTACGGGATTATGGGCCTCGCCAATCAGCCCCAGCATTTT.

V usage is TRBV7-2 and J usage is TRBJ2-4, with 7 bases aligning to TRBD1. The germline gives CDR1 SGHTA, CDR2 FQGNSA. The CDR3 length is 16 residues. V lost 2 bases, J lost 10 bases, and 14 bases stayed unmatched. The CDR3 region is CASSLLWTGGVGIQYF. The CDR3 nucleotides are TGTGCCAGCAGCTTACTATGGACAGGTGGGGTTGGAATTCAGTACTTC.

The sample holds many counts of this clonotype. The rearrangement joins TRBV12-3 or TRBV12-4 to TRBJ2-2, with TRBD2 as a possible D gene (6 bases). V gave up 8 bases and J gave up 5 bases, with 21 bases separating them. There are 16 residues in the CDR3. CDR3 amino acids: CASDRRASGGTGELFF. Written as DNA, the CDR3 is TGTGCCAGCGACCGCCGCGCATCCGGAGGGACCGGGGAGCTGTTTTTT.

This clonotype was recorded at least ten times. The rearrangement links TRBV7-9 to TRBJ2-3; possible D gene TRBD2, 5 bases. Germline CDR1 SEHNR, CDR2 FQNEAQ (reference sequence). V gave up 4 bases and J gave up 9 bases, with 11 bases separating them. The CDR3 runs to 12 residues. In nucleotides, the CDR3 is TGTGCCAGCAGCTGGGGAGCGGACACGCAGTATTTT. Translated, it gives CASSWGADTQYF.

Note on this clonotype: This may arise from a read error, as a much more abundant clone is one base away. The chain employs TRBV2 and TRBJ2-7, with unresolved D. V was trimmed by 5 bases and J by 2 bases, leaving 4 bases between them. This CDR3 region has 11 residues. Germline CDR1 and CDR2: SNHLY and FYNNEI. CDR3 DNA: TGTGCCAGCAGTAAAACCTACGAGCAGTACTTC. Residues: CASSKTYEQYF.